This is a list of T cell receptor beta chains from one sample in a study of radiotherapy plus CTLA-4 blockade in lung cancer. Method: immunoSEQ multiplex PCR; TCRdb's copy keeps in-frame clones and lacks some. The sample yields about 97,000 clones, around 74% seen once. The starting material was peripheral blood, obtained from a patient treated with radiotherapy plus ipilimumab. The receptors were sampled from a human donor with non-small cell lung cancer who had a partial response to radiotherapy plus ipilimumab. Some clones in this sample may be carry-over from other donors' samples. Each CDR3 is given with its conserved first and last residue. Fields, in order: J gene, V gene, clone size, D gene, CDR3 protein, CDR3 DNA. The D gene is left open where the match is weak. Clone size is not always given. Where it is, it says once, few, many or a class for expanded clones.

>TRBJ2-3|TRBV7-2|NA|TRBD2
CASSFTSGGARNTQYF
TGTGCCAGCAGCTTCACTAGCGGGGGCGCGAGGAATACGCAGTATTTT
>TRBJ1-1|TRBV19|NA|NA
CASSIRGGVTEAFF
TGTGCCAGTAGTATCAGGGGCGGCGTCACTGAAGCTTTCTTT
>TRBJ2-1|TRBV11-3|NA|TRBD1
CASSRGQAAYNEQFF
TGTGCCAGCAGCCGTGGACAGGCGGCTTACAATGAGCAGTTCTTC
>TRBJ2-7|TRBV18|NA|NA
CASSPFPSPYEQYF
TGTGCCAGCTCACCATTCCCCAGTCCCTACGAGCAGTACTTC
>TRBJ2-1|TRBV7-2|NA|TRBD1
CASSRQGQAYDEQFF
TGTGCCAGCAGCCGACAAGGACAGGCCTACGATGAGCAGTTCTTC
>TRBJ1-2|TRBV2|NA|NA
CASTSGRTYYGYTF
TGTGCCAGCACGAGTGGCAGGACATACTATGGCTACACCTTC
>TRBJ1-6|TRBV10-3|NA|NA
CAISKETGSTYNSPLHF
TGTGCCATCAGTAAAGAAACAGGGTCTACCTATAATTCACCCCTCCACTTT
>TRBJ1-4|TRBV30|NA|NA
CAWRERNNEKLFF
TGTGCCTGGAGGGAGAGGAATAATGAAAAACTGTTTTTT
>TRBJ1-2|TRBV30|NA|NA
CASSTAFNYGYTF
TGTGCCTCTTCGACAGCTTTTAACTATGGCTACACCTTC
>TRBJ2-7|TRBV9|NA|TRBD2
CASSVDGTKDEQYF
TGTGCCAGCAGCGTAGACGGGACTAAAGACGAGCAGTACTTC
>TRBJ2-1|TRBV9|NA|TRBD2
CASSTLLAGLDEQFF
TGTGCCAGCAGCACGCTACTAGCGGGTCTCGATGAGCAGTTCTTC
>TRBJ2-7|TRBV5-1|NA|NA
CASSLEPGVTYEQYF
TGCGCCAGCAGCTTAGAGCCCGGGGTTACCTACGAGCAGTACTTC
>TRBJ2-5|TRBV5-6|NA|TRBD2
CASSLFSGGYLRETQYF
TGTGCCAGCAGCTTATTTAGCGGGGGGTACCTCCGGGAGACCCAGTACTTC
>TRBJ1-5|TRBV7-8|NA|NA
CASSPFEQPQHF
TGTGCCAGCAGCCCGTTTGAGCAGCCCCAGCATTTT
>TRBJ2-3|TRBV7-9|NA|TRBD2
CASSSTSGVTDTQYF
TGTGCCAGCAGCTCGACTAGCGGGGTCACAGATACGCAGTATTTT
>TRBJ2-5|TRBV4-2|NA|NA
CASSQATPGMYETQYF
TGTGCCAGCAGCCAAGCAACCCCGGGGATGTACGAGACCCAGTACTTC
>TRBJ1-6|TRBV4-1|few|NA
CASSQLRFSPLHF
TGCGCCAGCAGCCAACTTCGGTTTTCACCCCTCCACTTT
>TRBJ2-1|TRBV28|NA|NA
CASSLSSRGNEQFF
TGTGCCAGCAGTTTATCGTCCCGGGGCAATGAGCAGTTCTTC
>TRBJ2-2|TRBV7-2|NA|NA
CASSGGGDHTGELFF
TGTGCCAGCAGCGGAGGGGGGGATCACACCGGGGAGCTGTTTTTT
>TRBJ2-2|TRBV5-6|NA|TRBD2
CASSPNFGGVNTGELFF
TGTGCCAGCAGCCCCAATTTTGGGGGGGTTAACACCGGGGAGCTGTTTTTT